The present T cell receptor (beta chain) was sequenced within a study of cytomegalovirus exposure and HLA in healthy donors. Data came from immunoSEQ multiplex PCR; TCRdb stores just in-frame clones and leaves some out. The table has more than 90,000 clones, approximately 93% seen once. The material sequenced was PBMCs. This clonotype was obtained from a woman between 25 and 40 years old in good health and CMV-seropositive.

CDR3: CASSFEGVQPQHF. In DNA, the CDR3 is TGTGCCAGCAGTTTTGAAGGGGTTCAGCCCCAGCATTTT. The chain links TRBV6-6 to TRBJ1-5, with D perhaps matching TRBD1 (5 bases). V was clipped by 4 bases and J by 6 bases, with 10 bases between them. The V gene's germline CDR1 is MNHNY and CDR2 SVGAGI (reference sequence). The CDR3 totals 13 residues.